One and the same sample provided the 26 T cell receptor beta chains below, sequenced in a study of lymphopenia after photon versus proton radiotherapy. The data were produced by immunoSEQ multiplex PCR, yet TCRdb's version contains in-frame clones alone and is incomplete. The profile shows 150,000 to 200,000 clones, 75% to 90% of them singletons. Specimen: peripheral blood, collected from a patient treated with photon-based radiotherapy. The origin of the receptors is a man aged 45-65 years with gastric cancer.

This chain uses TRBV5-1 with TRBJ1-4, with D uncertain. V was pared by 0 bases and J by 0 bases, with 6 bases between. The CDR3 is 15 residues long. The germline CDR1 and CDR2 sequences are SGHRS and YFSETQ. The CDR3: CASSLGSATNEKLFF. The CDR3 DNA reads as TGCGCCAGCAGCTTGGGCAGTGCAACTAATGAAAAACTGTTTTTT.

The chain uses TRBV7-2 and TRBJ2-3; TRBD2 might be the D (5 bases). V was clipped by 0 bases and J by 3 bases, with 10 bases between them. Germline values: CDR1 SGHTA, CDR2 FQGNSA. This CDR3 has 15 residues. This CDR3 is CASSLAGAQTDTQYF. CDR3 DNA: TGTGCCAGCAGCTTAGCGGGAGCTCAGACAGATACGCAGTATTTT.

The chain has TRBV2 and TRBJ1-1; perhaps TRBD1 as D (5 bases). Per germline, CDR1 SNHLY and CDR2 FYNNEI. The V and J ends lost 7 bases and 0 bases respectively, with 15 bases between them. The CDR3 consists of 15 residues. The CDR3 here is CASKGSYGMNTEAFF. The CDR3 coding sequence is TGTGCCAGCAAGGGGTCTTACGGAATGAACACTGAAGCTTTCTTT.

The V call is TRBV7-8, the J call TRBJ2-2; no clear D. Germline V gene sequence: CDR1 SGHVS, CDR2 FQNEAQ. Trimming shortened V by 10 bases and J by 1 base, and 16 bases separated the two germline ends. The CDR3 runs to 15 residues. CDR3 DNA sequence: TGTGCCAACAAGAGAAACAGCGAGAACACCGGGGAGCTGTTTTTT. Residues: CANKRNSENTGELFF.

This chain connects TRBV19 to TRBJ1-2; TRBD1 aligns across 7 bases. V was clipped by 5 bases and J by 8 bases; unmatched bases: 11. CDR3 length: 14 residues. CDR1 is LNHDA and CDR2 is SQIVND in the germline V gene (reference sequence). CDR3 region: CASSFRGIEGGYTF. CDR3 nucleotides: TGTGCCAGTAGTTTCAGGGGGATAGAGGGCGGCTACACCTTC.

The chain links TRBV25-1 to TRBJ1-2; 9 nucleotides match TRBD1. Germline CDR1 reads MGHDK; CDR2 reads SYGVNS. The trim removed 4 bases at V and 8 bases at J, leaving 17 bases unmatched. The CDR3 covers 17 residues. The CDR3 is CASSGYLGDRAASGYTF. The CDR3 region has the DNA TGTGCCAGCAGTGGATACCTAGGGGACAGGGCGGCGAGCGGCTACACCTTC.

This clone appeared a few times. The chain employs TRBV18 and TRBJ2-2, with D possibly being TRBD2 (7 bases). The CDR3 is 17 residues long. The germline V gene has CDR1 KGHSH and CDR2 LQKENI. Trimming removed 1 base from V and 2 bases from J, with 14 bases in between. For the CDR3, the DNA is TGTGCCAGCTCACCACGGGGGGGCGGACCCAACACCGGGGAGCTGTTTTTT. It is translated as CASSPRGGGPNTGELFF.

The chain employs TRBV6-5 and TRBJ2-7, with 9 bases matching TRBD2. Trimming at V came to 5 bases and at J to 2 bases, leaving 7 bases not matched to a gene. The CDR3 consists of 15 residues. Germline V gene lookup returns CDR1 MNHEY and CDR2 SVGAGI. The CDR3 bases are TGTGCCAGCAGTCCCAGGGTAGCGGGGGCCTACGAGCAGTACTTC. Protein sequence: CASSPRVAGAYEQYF.

On this clone: At one of its ends the junction is not consistent with the germline gene, which may arise from a read error. J is TRBJ2-1 and V is TRBV28, with 8 bases matching TRBD2. The V gene's germline CDR1 is MDHEN and CDR2 SYDVKM. The CDR3 contains 11 residues. The CDR3 DNA sequence: TGTGCCAGCAGTTTACAGCGGGAGCCGTTCTTC. Protein: CASSLQREPFF.

The genes are TRBV14 and TRBJ1-2; tentative D call: TRBD1 (6 bases). The germline V gene has CDR1 SGHDN and CDR2 FVKESK. V was cut by 6 bases and J by 7 bases, with 18 bases left in between. The CDR3 covers 14 residues. The CDR3 DNA reads as TGTGCCAGCAGAGCCACAGGGAGGCTTGCTGGCTACACCTTC. It translates to CASRATGRLAGYTF.

This sequence joins TRBV7-9 and TRBJ1-2, with no clear D. The V end lost 5 bases, the J end lost 8 bases, and 21 bases lay between the germline ends. CDR1 is SEHNR and CDR2 is FQNEAQ in the germline V gene (reference sequence). This CDR3 is built from 15 residues. The CDR3, as DNA: TGTGCCAGCAGCCCACCCGCCAGAGCTACCTCCGGCTACACCTTC. Its protein is CASSPPARATSGYTF.

V is TRBV19 and J is TRBJ2-6, with D possibly being TRBD1 (6 bases). The germline gives CDR1 LNHDA, CDR2 SQIVND (reference sequence). The CDR3 consists of 17 residues. V was cut by 3 bases and J by 2 bases, with 14 bases left in between. CDR3: CASSMGTRFPGANVLTF. The CDR3 DNA sequence: TGTGCCAGTAGTATGGGGACACGCTTTCCTGGGGCCAACGTCCTGACTTTC.

The chain uses TRBV5-4 and TRBJ2-1; D is perhaps TRBD1 (5 bases). Germline V lookup: CDR1 SGHNT, CDR2 YYREEE (reference sequence). The CDR3 contains 13 residues. Deletions cut 3 bases from V and 2 bases from J, with 6 bases between. The CDR3 DNA is TGTGCCAGCAGCTCGGACACCTACAATGAGCAGTTCTTC. It codes for CASSSDTYNEQFF.

J is TRBJ1-3 and V is TRBV7-2; D gene uncertain. The germline V gene has CDR1 SGHTA and CDR2 FQGNSA. Trimming pared 4 bases from V and 0 bases from J, leaving 13 bases between. This CDR3 has 16 amino acids. The CDR3 loop reads CASSSFMGFSGNTIYF. CDR3 DNA: TGTGCCAGCAGCTCATTTATGGGTTTCTCTGGAAACACCATATATTTT.

This rearrangement joins TRBV27 to TRBJ1-1; TRBD1 agrees at 12 bases. CDR1 MNHEY and CDR2 SMNVEV come from the germline V gene (reference sequence). This CDR3 region has 15 residues. V gave up 4 bases and J gave up 5 bases; unmatched junction bases: 5. The CDR3 loop is CASSWDRGLGTEAFF. As DNA, the CDR3 is TGTGCCAGCAGTTGGGACAGGGGGCTTGGTACTGAAGCTTTCTTT.

The V and J genes are TRBV5-1 and TRBJ2-2; D unresolved. V lost 4 bases to trimming and J lost 1 base, with 8 bases between them. There are 14 residues in the CDR3. The germline CDR1 and CDR2 sequences are SGHRS and YFSETQ. The CDR3 coding sequence is TGCGCCAGCAGCGGATCTCTGAACACCGGGGAGCTGTTTTTT. It specifies CASSGSLNTGELFF. The full variable domain, completed using reference TRBV5-1 and TRBJ2-2, is KAGVTQTPRYLIKTRGQQVTLSCSPISGHRSVSWYQQTPGQGLQFLFEYFSETQRNKGNFPGRFSGRQFSNSRSEMNVSTLELGDSALYLCASSGSLNTGELFFGEGSRLTVL.

The chain is built from TRBV11-2 and TRBJ2-7; 8 bases are a match to TRBD1. The CDR3 has 16 amino acids. The germline gives CDR1 SGHAT, CDR2 FQNNGV. Trimming took 3 bases from V and 4 from J; bases not matched to a gene: 11. CDR3 coding DNA: TGTGCCAGCAGCTTGACAGGGGCGGCAAGTCTGTACGAGCAGTACTTC. Translating it yields CASSLTGAASLYEQYF.

The chain combines TRBV14 with TRBJ1-4; D remains ambiguous. Trimming took 3 bases from V and 4 from J, leaving 6 bases between them. The CDR3 runs to 13 residues. The V gene's germline CDR1 is SGHDN and CDR2 FVKESK. The CDR3 sequence: CASSQGNNEKLFF. CDR3 DNA: TGTGCCAGCAGCCAGGGCAATAATGAAAAACTGTTTTTT. The entire variable domain, with the rest obtained from reference TRBV14 and TRBJ1-4, is as follows: EAGVTQFPSHSVIEKGQTVTLRCDPISGHDNLYWYRRVMGKEIKFLLHFVKESKQDESGMPNNRFLAERTGGTYSTLKVQPAELEDSGVYFCASSQGNNEKLFFGSGTQLSVL.

The rearrangement joins TRBV2 to TRBJ2-7, with no clear D. The germline V gene has CDR1 SNHLY and CDR2 FYNNEI. CDR3 length: 12 residues. The V end lost 7 bases, the J end lost 0 bases, and 7 bases lay between the germline ends. The CDR3 spells CASTRASYEQYF. CDR3 bases: TGTGCCAGCACAAGGGCCTCCTACGAGCAGTACTTC.

The chain uses TRBV27 and TRBJ2-7; no definite D call. The germline V and J ends were trimmed by 4 bases and 3 bases, with 13 bases remaining between them. This CDR3 comprises 14 residues. CDR1 is MNHEY and CDR2 is SMNVEV in the germline V gene (reference sequence). The CDR3 region is CASSSSPRYYEQYF. The DNA for the CDR3 is TGTGCCAGCAGTTCCTCTCCAAGATACTACGAGCAGTACTTC.

The chain couples TRBV12-5 to TRBJ1-3; unclear D gene. Per germline, CDR1 LGHNT and CDR2 FRNRAP. Trimming shortened V by 3 bases and J by 4 bases, and 7 bases separated the two germline ends. The CDR3 runs 13 residues. The CDR3: CASGFSGGNTIYF. The CDR3 nucleotides are TGTGCTAGTGGTTTCTCGGGGGGAAACACCATATATTTT.

The gene calls are TRBV5-1 and TRBJ1-2; no definite D call. The CDR3 runs to 13 residues. Germline V CDR1 and CDR2: SGHRS, YFSETQ. Trimming removed 2 bases from V and 6 bases from J, with 11 bases in between. CDR3 nucleotide sequence: TGCGCCAGCAGCTTCTCGGTTTTGGATGGCTACACCTTC. It codes for CASSFSVLDGYTF.

The chain joins TRBV5-1 to TRBJ2-1; TRBD2 agrees at 11 bases. The CDR3 extends over 15 amino acids. Germline V gives CDR1 SGHRS, CDR2 YFSETQ. V shed 4 bases and J 4 bases; nucleotides not matched to a gene: 4. The CDR3 protein is CASSNLAGGYNEQFF. In nucleotides, the CDR3 is TGCGCCAGCAGCAATCTAGCGGGAGGTTACAATGAGCAGTTCTTC.

This chain joins TRBV7-2 and TRBJ2-2; maybe TRBD1 (5 bases). Germline values: CDR1 SGHTA, CDR2 FQGNSA. Trimming took off 7 bases at V and 8 bases at J, with 20 bases between the two ends. There are 15 residues in the CDR3. The CDR3 nucleotides are TGTGCCAGCACTCCTAGGGGAACCGTGAGGGGGGAGCTGTTTTTT. Translation: CASTPRGTVRGELFF.

The chain carries TRBV28 and TRBJ1-2; D is perhaps TRBD1 (5 bases). Trimming pared 6 bases from V and 6 bases from J, leaving 8 bases between. The CDR3 has 11 amino acids. Germline values: CDR1 MDHEN, CDR2 SYDVKM. The DNA for the CDR3 is TGTGCCAGCAGACAAGGGGATGGCTACACCTTC. Translating it yields CASRQGDGYTF.

The V gene is TRBV29-1, the J gene TRBJ2-1; tentatively, D is TRBD1 (6 bases). The CDR3 runs 13 residues. Germline V gene lookup returns CDR1 SQVTM and CDR2 ANQGSEA. The V gene lost 4 bases and the J gene lost 8 bases, with 15 bases spanning the gap. The CDR3 loop reads CSVGQDFADEQFF. DNA for the CDR3: TGCAGCGTTGGACAGGATTTTGCCGATGAGCAGTTCTTC.